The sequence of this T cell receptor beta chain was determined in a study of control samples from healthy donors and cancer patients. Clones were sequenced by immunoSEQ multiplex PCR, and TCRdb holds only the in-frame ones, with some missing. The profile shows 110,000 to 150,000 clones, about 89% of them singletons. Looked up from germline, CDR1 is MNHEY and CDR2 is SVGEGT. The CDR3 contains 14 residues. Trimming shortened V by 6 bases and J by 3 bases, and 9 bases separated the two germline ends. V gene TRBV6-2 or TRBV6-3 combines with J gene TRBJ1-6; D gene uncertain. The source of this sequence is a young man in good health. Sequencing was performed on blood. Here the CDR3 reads CASSTQNYNSPLHF. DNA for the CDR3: TGTGCCAGCAGCACCCAGAACTATAATTCACCCCTCCACTTT.